The 23 T cell receptor beta chains reported below all come from one sample, sequenced in a study of cytomegalovirus exposure and HLA in healthy donors. Use of 60 Vbeta and 13 Jbeta primers characterized the PCR. Sequencing was performed with immunoSEQ multiplex PCR; in TCRdb, only in-frame clones are kept and a portion is missing. The profile shows under 150,000 clones, 80% of them singletons. The sequenced material came from PBMCs. The receptors originated from a man aged 25 to 40 in good health and CMV-seronegative.

J is TRBJ2-7 and V is TRBV5-1, with D possibly TRBD2 on 5 matching bases. This CDR3 has 12 amino acids. Trimming shortened V by 3 bases and J by 4 bases, and 8 bases separated the two germline ends. CDR1 and CDR2 from the germline V gene are SGHRS and YFSETQ. The DNA of the CDR3 is TGCGCCAGCAGCTACTCGGGGTACGAGCAGTACTTC. Encoded protein: CASSYSGYEQYF. The full variable domain, rest sourced from reference TRBV5-1 and TRBJ2-7, is KAGVTQTPRYLIKTRGQQVTLSCSPISGHRSVSWYQQTPGQGLQFLFEYFSETQRNKGNFPGRFSGRQFSNSRSEMNVSTLELGDSALYLCASSYSGYEQYFGPGTRLTVT.

This chain connects TRBV12-5 to TRBJ1-5; D remains unclear. The CDR3 spans 17 residues. Per the germline V gene, CDR1 is LGHNT and CDR2 is FRNRAP. The V gene lost 1 base and the J gene lost 3 bases, with 16 bases spanning the gap. The DNA of the CDR3 is TGTGCTAGTGGTTTGGAAATCGGACCGGGATACAATCAGCCCCAGCATTTT. Protein: CASGLEIGPGYNQPQHF.

V and J are TRBV28 and TRBJ1-3; D is unclear. Germline assignment: CDR1 MDHEN and CDR2 SYDVKM. Trimming removed 5 bases from V and 0 bases from J, with 14 bases in between. The CDR3 has 16 residues. Here the CDR3 reads CASSPAEEASGNTIYF. The CDR3, as DNA: TGTGCCAGCAGTCCCGCGGAAGAAGCCTCTGGAAACACCATATATTTT. The full variable domain, with the rest looked up from reference TRBV28 and TRBJ1-3, is DVKVTQSSRYLVKRTGEKVFLECVQDMDHENMFWYRQDPGLGLRLIYFSYDVKMKEKGDIPEGYSVSREKKERFSLILESASTNQTSMYLCASSPAEEASGNTIYFGEGSWLTVV.

The chain carries TRBV29-1 and TRBJ2-1; 9 positions match TRBD2. The CDR3 runs to 14 residues. Per germline, CDR1 SQVTM and CDR2 ANQGSEA. V dropped 1 base and J dropped 8; count of bases not matched to a gene: 6. In DNA, the CDR3 is TGCAGCGTTGAAGGGTTAGCGGGAGCTGATGAGCAGTTCTTC. This encodes CSVEGLAGADEQFF.

The rearrangement uses TRBV5-1 and TRBJ2-1; 9 bases are shared with TRBD2. Germline V gene data show CDR1 as SGHRS and CDR2 as YFSETQ. CDR3 length: 17 residues. Losses at the gene ends were 4 bases for V and 7 bases for J; bases not matched to a gene: 15. The CDR3 DNA reads TGCGCCAGCAGCCCCCAAGCTTCTAGCGGGATAGGGAATGAGCAGTTCTTC. Protein product: CASSPQASSGIGNEQFF.

This clone was detected only a few times. The V call is TRBV4-1, the J call TRBJ1-5, with D maybe TRBD1 (6 bases). There are 16 residues in the CDR3. V gave up 1 base and J gave up 0 bases, with 10 bases separating them. Germline V gives CDR1 MGHRA, CDR2 YSYEKL. The CDR3 DNA is TGCGCCAGCAGCCAAGCTGGGGGCTATAGCAATCAGCCCCAGCATTTT. Translated: CASSQAGGYSNQPQHF.

This chain links TRBV13 with TRBJ2-7, with 9 bases fitting TRBD1. With V trimmed by 5 bases and J by 5 bases, 10 bases remained unmatched. The CDR3 consists of 15 residues. Germline V gene sequence: CDR1 PRHDT, CDR2 FYEKMQ (reference sequence). The CDR3 loop is CASSPGQGRYHEQYF. In DNA form, the CDR3 reads TGTGCCAGCAGCCCAGGACAGGGGCGATACCACGAGCAGTACTTC.

This chain joins TRBV5-1 and TRBJ2-2, with D hard to call. Germline V gene lookup returns CDR1 SGHRS and CDR2 YFSETQ. This CDR3 is 12 amino acids long. Trimming left V 4 bases short and J 5 bases short, with 6 bases between. The CDR3 loop is CASSPLTGELFF. The CDR3 nucleotides are TGCGCCAGCAGCCCCCTAACCGGGGAGCTGTTTTTT.

The V and J genes are TRBV13 and TRBJ2-2, with 9 bases fitting TRBD2. This CDR3 has 14 amino acids. The V and J ends lost 5 bases and 5 bases, in that order; junction bases with no gene match: 3. CDR1 PRHDT and CDR2 FYEKMQ come from the germline V gene (reference sequence). CDR3 amino acids: CASSPGLATGELFF. CDR3 sequence (DNA): TGTGCCAGCAGCCCGGGACTAGCTACCGGGGAGCTGTTTTTT.

V gene TRBV7-2 combines with J gene TRBJ2-4, with 11 nucleotides matching TRBD2. The V segment lost 3 bases and the J segment 8 bases; nucleotides outside the gene matches: 6. Germline V gene sequence: CDR1 SGHTA, CDR2 FQGNSA. This CDR3 contains 15 residues. The CDR3, as DNA: TGTGCCAGCAGCTTTTCGGGACTAGCGGACGACATTCAGTACTTC. It encodes CASSFSGLADDIQYF.

The J gene is TRBJ1-1, the V gene TRBV7-6; weak D call: TRBD1 (5 bases). V was pared by 1 base and J by 1 base, with 10 bases between. This CDR3 region has 15 residues. Germline CDR1 reads SGHVS; CDR2 reads FNYEAQ. The CDR3 region is CASSLGGRANTEAFF. CDR3 sequence (DNA): TGTGCCAGCAGCTTAGGTGGCAGGGCGAACACTGAAGCTTTCTTT.

The chain joins TRBV10-2 to TRBJ2-3; 12 bases match TRBD2. Trimming at V came to 6 bases and at J to 4 bases, leaving 8 bases not matched to a gene. The CDR3 sequence is 16 residues long. Germline V gene sequence: CDR1 WSHSY, CDR2 SAAADI. CDR3: CASSPGLAGWADTQYF. CDR3 sequence (DNA): TGCGCCAGCAGCCCAGGACTAGCGGGATGGGCAGATACGCAGTATTTT.

The chain uses TRBV19 and TRBJ1-1; D not certain. Germline CDR1 LNHDA, CDR2 SQIVND (reference sequence). Trimming removed 4 bases from V and 1 base from J, with 7 bases in between. The CDR3 contains 13 residues. The CDR3 coding sequence is TGTGCCAGTAGTAGTATGGCGAACACTGAAGCTTTCTTT. Amino acids: CASSSMANTEAFF. Together with reference TRBV19 and TRBJ1-1, the CDR3 gives the full variable domain: DGGITQSPKYLFRKEGQNVTLSCEQNLNHDAMYWYRQDPGQGLRLIYYSQIVNDFQKGDIAEGYSVSREKKESFPLTVTSAQKNPTAFYLCASSSMANTEAFFGQGTRLTVV.

The chain is built from TRBV10-3 and TRBJ2-6, with TRBD2 identical over 13 bases. The CDR3 runs 16 residues. The J segment lost 0 bases and the V segment lost 11 bases, leaving 4 bases of the junction unmatched. The germline V gene encodes CDR1 ENHRY and CDR2 SYGVKD. CDR3 in amino acids: CALGLAGPSGANVLTF. In DNA, the CDR3 is TGTGCCTTGGGACTAGCGGGACCCTCTGGGGCCAACGTCCTGACTTTC.

The chain couples TRBV7-9 to TRBJ2-3, with TRBD2 matching over 8 bases. Losses at the gene ends were 5 bases for V and 5 bases for J; bases not matched to a gene: 21. Germline V gives CDR1 SEHNR, CDR2 FQNEAQ (reference sequence). The length of the CDR3 is 19 residues. As DNA, the CDR3 is TGTGCCAGCAGCGCCCCCCCACCTCCCTTTGCGGGAGGCATAGATACGCAGTATTTT. Translated: CASSAPPPPFAGGIDTQYF. The complete variable domain, with remaining parts taken from reference TRBV7-9 and TRBJ2-3, reads DTGVSQNPRHKITKRGQNVTFRCDPISEHNRLYWYRQTLGQGPEFLTYFQNEAQLEKSRLLSDRFSAERPKGSFSTLEIQRTEQGDSAMYLCASSAPPPPFAGGIDTQYFGPGTRLTVL.

The chain recombines TRBV28 with TRBJ1-5, with D perhaps matching TRBD1 (6 bases). V was cut by 3 bases and J by 2 bases, with 17 bases left in between. CDR3 size: 17 residues. Germline assignment: CDR1 MDHEN and CDR2 SYDVKM. CDR3 sequence: CASSFLGQSTGNQPQHF. The DNA for the CDR3 is TGTGCCAGCAGTTTCCTTGGACAGTCAACGGGCAATCAGCCCCAGCATTTT.

The V gene is TRBV27, the J gene TRBJ2-1; 7 nucleotides agree with TRBD2. CDR1 and CDR2 (germline): MNHEY, SMNVEV (reference sequence). The trim removed 7 bases at V and 6 bases at J, leaving 9 bases unmatched. The CDR3 contains 14 residues. DNA for the CDR3: TGTGCCAGCACCCAGAGCGGGACGGGCAATGAGCAGTTCTTC. This translates into CASTQSGTGNEQFF.

The J gene is TRBJ1-1, the V gene TRBV28; 7 bases map to TRBD1. CDR3 length equals 14 residues. Germline V gene data show CDR1 as MDHEN and CDR2 as SYDVKM. Trimming removed 5 bases from V and 4 bases from J; junction bases left unmatched: 7. The CDR3, as DNA: TGTGCCAGCAGTCCCACAGGGGTTGGCACTGAAGCTTTCTTT. It yields the protein CASSPTGVGTEAFF.

The V call is TRBV15, the J call TRBJ2-7; 7 bases align to TRBD2. In germline, CDR1 is LNHNV, CDR2 YYDKDF (reference sequence). This CDR3 is built from 14 residues. After removal of 5 bases from V and 3 bases from J, the junction contained 7 bases not matched to a gene. CDR3 in DNA: TGTGCCACCAGCCGTGGCGGGAGTCGCTACGAGCAGTACTTC. Translating gives CATSRGGSRYEQYF.

The chain joins TRBV18 to TRBJ2-7, with 12 bases aligning to TRBD1. CDR1 KGHSH and CDR2 LQKENI come from the germline V gene. V trimming: 5 bases; J trimming: 5 bases; junction bases outside the gene matches: 16. This CDR3 comprises 18 residues. CDR3 loop: CASSFTGTGGASGNEQYF. As DNA, the CDR3 is TGTGCCAGCTCATTTACCGGGACAGGGGGCGCTTCTGGCAACGAGCAGTACTTC.

A few counts support this clone. The chain employs TRBV5-1 and TRBJ2-1; 9 nucleotides line up with TRBD2. In germline, CDR1 is SGHRS, CDR2 YFSETQ. The CDR3 length is 21 residues. V was clipped by 1 base and J by 4 bases; unmatched bases: 21. The CDR3 is CASSLFPTGDSGRSLYNEQFF. In DNA, the CDR3 is TGCGCCAGCAGCTTGTTTCCAACCGGAGATAGCGGGAGATCGCTTTACAATGAGCAGTTCTTC. The complete variable domain, with remaining parts taken from reference TRBV5-1 and TRBJ2-1, reads KAGVTQTPRYLIKTRGQQVTLSCSPISGHRSVSWYQQTPGQGLQFLFEYFSETQRNKGNFPGRFSGRQFSNSRSEMNVSTLELGDSALYLCASSLFPTGDSGRSLYNEQFFGPGTRLTVL.

J is TRBJ2-1 and V is TRBV29-1, with TRBD1 matching over 8 bases. There are 14 residues in the CDR3. Germline CDR1 reads SQVTM; CDR2 reads ANQGSEA. Germline trimming cut 3 bases from V and 6 bases from J; bases unmatched to any gene: 7. CDR3 loop: CSVDRGLWPNEQFF. The CDR3 DNA follows: TGCAGCGTTGACAGGGGGCTTTGGCCCAATGAGCAGTTCTTC.

J is TRBJ2-2 and V is TRBV4-2; D is ambiguous. V dropped 6 bases and J dropped 0 bases, with 8 bases sitting between them. The CDR3 contains 14 residues. Germline V gene sequence: CDR1 LGHNA, CDR2 YNFKEQ. The CDR3, as DNA: TGTGCCAGCAGGACTTCTTCGAACACCGGGGAGCTGTTTTTT. Residues: CASRTSSNTGELFF.